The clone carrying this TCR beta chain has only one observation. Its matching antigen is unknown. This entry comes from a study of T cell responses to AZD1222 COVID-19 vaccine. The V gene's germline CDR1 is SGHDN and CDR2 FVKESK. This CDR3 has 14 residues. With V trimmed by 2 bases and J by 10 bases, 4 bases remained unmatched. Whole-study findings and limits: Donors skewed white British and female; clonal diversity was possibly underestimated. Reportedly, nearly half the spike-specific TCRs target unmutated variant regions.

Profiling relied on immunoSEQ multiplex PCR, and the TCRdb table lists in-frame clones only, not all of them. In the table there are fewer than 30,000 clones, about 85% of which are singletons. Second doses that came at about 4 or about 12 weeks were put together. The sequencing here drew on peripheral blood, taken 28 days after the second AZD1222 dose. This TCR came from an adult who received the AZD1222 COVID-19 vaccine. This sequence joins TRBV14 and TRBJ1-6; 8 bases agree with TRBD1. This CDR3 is CASSQTGGESPLHF. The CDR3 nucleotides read TGTGCCAGCAGCCAAACAGGGGGTGAATCACCCCTCCACTTT.